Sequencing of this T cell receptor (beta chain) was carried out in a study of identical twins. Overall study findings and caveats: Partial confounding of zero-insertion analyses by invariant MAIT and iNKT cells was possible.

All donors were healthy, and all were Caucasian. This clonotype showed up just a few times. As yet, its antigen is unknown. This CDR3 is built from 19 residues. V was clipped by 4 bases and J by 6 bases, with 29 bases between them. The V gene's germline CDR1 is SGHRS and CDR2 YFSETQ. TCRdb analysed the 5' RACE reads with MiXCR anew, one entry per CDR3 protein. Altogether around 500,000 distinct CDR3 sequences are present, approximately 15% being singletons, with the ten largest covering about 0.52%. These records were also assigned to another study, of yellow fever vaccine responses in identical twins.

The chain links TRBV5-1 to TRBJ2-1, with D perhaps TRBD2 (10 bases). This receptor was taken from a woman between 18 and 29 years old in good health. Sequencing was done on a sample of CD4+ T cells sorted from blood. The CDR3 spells CASSGNRGLAGVPFNEQFF. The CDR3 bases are TGCGCCAGCAGCGGAAACAGGGGGCTAGCGGGAGTGCCTTTCAATGAGCAGTTCTTC.